The sequence of this TCR beta chain was determined in a study of T cell responses to AZD1222 COVID-19 vaccine. Study observations and caveats: Recipients of two AZD1222 doses showed rising Spike-specific TCR breadth and depth. The peak T cell response came first, and repertoires were sampled only after it. Regions 160-218 and 743-854 dominated among vaccine-associated CD4 TCRs spanning spike. Seropositive AZD1222 recipients at baseline numbered only five or six.

The table came from immunoSEQ multiplex PCR; TCRdb's copy has only in-frame clones and leaves some out. The sample has 70,000 or so clones; around 87% are singletons. The V gene's germline CDR1 is LGHNA and CDR2 YNFKEQ. Between the trimmed V and J ends, which lost 0 bases and 4 bases, there was a span of 10 bases. This CDR3 has 15 residues. Points on this clone: Its antigen is still unknown.

This material consisted of peripheral blood, taken on day 0 of AZD1222 vaccination. This clonotype was obtained from an adult in good health. The chain combines TRBV4-2 with TRBJ1-5; weak D call: TRBD1 (5 bases). The CDR3 protein is CASSQDAAGNQPQHF. In nucleotides, the CDR3 is TGTGCCAGCAGCCAAGATGCGGCAGGGAATCAGCCCCAGCATTTT.